This T cell receptor (beta chain) was captured in a study of T cell changes during pregnancy in multiple sclerosis. The data were produced by immunoSEQ multiplex PCR, yet TCRdb's version contains in-frame clones alone and is incomplete. Here the sample spans tens of thousands of clones, nearly 90% being singletons. CDR3 size: 18 residues. With V trimmed by 3 bases and J by 0 bases, 10 bases remained unmatched. Germline V gene lookup returns CDR1 MDHEN and CDR2 SYDVKM. The chain joins TRBV28 to TRBJ1-5, with 8 bases that match TRBD1. The TCR was taken from a female donor with multiple sclerosis, enrolled in a pregnancy study. The input for sequencing was CD4+ T cells from peripheral blood mononuclear cells, taken in the second trimester of pregnancy. CDR3 residues: CASSFFGTGVYSNQPQHF. DNA of the CDR3: TGTGCCAGCAGTTTTTTCGGGACAGGCGTTTATAGCAATCAGCCCCAGCATTTT.